The clone carrying this TCR beta chain has ten or more counts. This specimen comes from a study of molecular identifiers for immune sequencing clone quantification. TCRdb used MiXCR to reprocess the PCR reads, holding one entry per CDR3 protein. This table holds about 640,000 distinct CDR3 sequences, 15% to 20% found once. The specimen sequenced was naive CD8+ T cells from blood, with Jurkat cell RNA spiked in. Subset reported: FACS-sorted CD8+CD4-CCR7+CD45RA+ naive T cells. The origin of this receptor is a human donor in good health. Some libraries in this study had Jurkat cell RNA spiked in.

The CDR3 nucleotides are TGTGCCAGCAGTTACTCCCTTAGCGGGAACACTGAAGCTTTCTTT. Translating gives CASSYSLSGNTEAFF. The chain recombines TRBV6-2 or TRBV6-3 with TRBJ1-1; no clear D. Trimming removed 0 bases from V and 1 base from J, with 9 bases in between. The CDR3 sequence is 15 residues long. CDR1 and CDR2 (germline): MNHEY, SVGEGT.